This entry features one T cell receptor (beta chain) sequence. Its target is unknown. These data belong to a study of T cell responses to AZD1222 COVID-19 vaccine. Study observations and caveats: Clonal diversity may have been underestimated in mostly white British donors. CD4 TCRs associated with vaccination spanned spike, dominating at 160-218 and 743-854.

TCRdb's table, derived via immunoSEQ multiplex PCR, lists solely in-frame clones and lacks some. The data show around 200,000 clones, approximately 86% seen once. The V gene's germline CDR1 is SGHRS and CDR2 YFSETQ. The CDR3 has 15 amino acids. Trimming removed 4 bases at V and 5 bases at J, with 18 bases between. The clonotype comes from an adult in good health. The V and J genes are TRBV5-1 and TRBJ1-2, with a possible D match to TRBD1 (6 bases). The specimen comprised peripheral blood, sampled on day 0 of AZD1222 vaccination. This CDR3 reads CASSAGGTGAYGYTF. Written as DNA, the CDR3 is TGCGCCAGCAGCGCGGGAGGTACGGGGGCATATGGCTACACCTTC.